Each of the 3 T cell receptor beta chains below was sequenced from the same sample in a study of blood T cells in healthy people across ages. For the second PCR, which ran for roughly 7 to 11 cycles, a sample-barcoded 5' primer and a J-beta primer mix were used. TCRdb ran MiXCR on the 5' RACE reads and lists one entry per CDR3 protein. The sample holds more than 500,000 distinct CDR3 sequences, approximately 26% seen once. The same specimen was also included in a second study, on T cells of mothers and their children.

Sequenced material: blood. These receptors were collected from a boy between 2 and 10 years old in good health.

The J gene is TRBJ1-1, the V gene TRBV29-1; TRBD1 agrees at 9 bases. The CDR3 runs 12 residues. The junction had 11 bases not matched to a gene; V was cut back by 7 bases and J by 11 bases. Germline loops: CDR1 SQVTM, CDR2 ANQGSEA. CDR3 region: CSAEGQGKEAFF. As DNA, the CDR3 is TGCAGCGCGGAGGGACAGGGCAAAGAGGCTTTCTTT.

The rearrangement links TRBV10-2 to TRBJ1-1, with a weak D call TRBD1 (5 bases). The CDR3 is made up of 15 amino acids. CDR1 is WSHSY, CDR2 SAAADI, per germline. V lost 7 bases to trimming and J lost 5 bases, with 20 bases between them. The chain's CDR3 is CASNPGVGARTEAFF. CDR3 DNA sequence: TGCGCCAGCAACCCGGGGGTAGGGGCGAGGACTGAAGCTTTCTTT.

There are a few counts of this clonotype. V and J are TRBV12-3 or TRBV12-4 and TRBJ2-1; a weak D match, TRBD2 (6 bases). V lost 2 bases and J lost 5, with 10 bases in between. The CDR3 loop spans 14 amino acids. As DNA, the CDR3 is TGTGCCAGCAGTTTAACGGGAGTACACAATGAGCAGTTCTTC. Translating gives CASSLTGVHNEQFF.